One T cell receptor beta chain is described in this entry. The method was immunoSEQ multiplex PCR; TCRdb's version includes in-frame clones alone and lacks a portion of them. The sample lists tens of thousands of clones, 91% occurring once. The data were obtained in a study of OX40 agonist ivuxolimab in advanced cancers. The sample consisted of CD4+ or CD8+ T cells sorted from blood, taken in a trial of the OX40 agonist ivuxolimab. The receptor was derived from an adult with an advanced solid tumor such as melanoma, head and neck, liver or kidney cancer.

The CDR3 coding sequence is TGTGCCAGCAGTGTGGGACAGGGTAACACCGGGGAGCTGTTTTTT. Residues: CASSVGQGNTGELFF. The genes are TRBV28 and TRBJ2-2; 9 bases fit TRBD1. This CDR3 comprises 15 residues. CDR1 MDHEN and CDR2 SYDVKM come from the germline V gene. The V and J ends lost 5 bases and 2 bases, in that order; junction bases with no gene match: 3.